This T cell receptor beta chain was sequenced in a study of cytomegalovirus exposure and HLA in healthy donors (dated by TCRdb to the late 2010s). Describing the broader study: An earlier analysis of several hundred of the donors reported more than 250 Gb of sequence data and about 100 million unique TCR beta sequences from 190 million or so T cells. Along with the approximately 650-subject first cohort, a separate validation cohort of over a hundred different subjects was used. In the later analysis, no new phenotypic data were used to find candidate immune exposures; instead, reliance was placed on TCR beta sequences and their occurrence across donors. In a later analysis, previously published TCR beta repertoires from 500 to 750 donors were re-analyzed and high-resolution HLA genotyping was added so that TCR occurrence patterns could be studied. Genome-wide SNP genotypes for about three fifths of the roughly 670 donors were used in a later genetic analysis, which treated that subset as a discovery cohort. Across approximately 420 genotyped donors of the cohort, an average of approximately 240,000 unique TCR beta nucleotide sequences per donor were sequenced, and approximately 17% of those sequences were non-productive. The study combined high-throughput TCR immunosequencing, statistical association of individual TCRs with disease status, and machine learning to predict cytomegalovirus infection status. The number of donors typed differed by locus, with roughly 620-640 for A, B, C, DRB1 and DQB1, about 500 for DQA1, 600 to 610 for DPA1, and some 450 for DPB1. To decide whether each TCR beta V gene segment behaved as functional or pseudogenic, an earlier analysis of some 600 of the donors relied on high-throughput TCR beta sequencing. Because of strong linkage in the cohort, roughly five DR-DQ haplotypes were treated as single units for association and clustering. Donor age, sex, ethnicity and CMV serostatus were compiled together with the repertoire data. Among the roughly 410 genotyped donors, approximately 77% belonged to the genetic ancestry cluster associated with self-reported Caucasian donors. All discovery cohort repertoires had been generated using a single sequencing platform. Both class I and class II loci were covered by HLA typing, at four-digit resolution. An early release covering 550 to 700 HLA-typed donors comprised about 300 gigabases of sequencing data and 85 million to 100 million unique TCR sequences. The aim of the study was to test whether cataloging public T cell receptors could identify signatures of past pathogen exposure. Using immunosequencing, the study profiled T cell repertoires from some 670 subjects and related those repertoires to cytomegalovirus serostatus.

A note on this clone: Its antigen remains undetermined. Without the conserved terminal phenylalanine or tryptophan, this CDR3 likely stems from a read error.

Libraries were constructed by the immunoSEQ multiplex PCR assay. A mixture of 60 forward primers for TCR Vbeta segments and 13 reverse primers for TCR Jbeta segments was used in the multiplex PCR. A multiplex PCR assay on genomic DNA amplified the CDR3 region of rearranged TCR beta genes. The amplified TCR beta libraries were sequenced on the Illumina HiSeq System as 87-base-pair reads. As for how the authors treated the data: A later analysis tallied 75 million to 85 million unique TCR beta chains across the roughly 610 repertoires, and some 12 million of those chains were shared by two or more donors. Raw reads were error-corrected and collapsed into unique sequences with a nearest-neighbor algorithm that merged closely related sequences to remove PCR and sequencing errors. To assign V, D and J gene segments, CDR3 sequences were aligned to IMGT reference sequences. For a sequence to be retained, a match of at least six nucleotides to both a V gene segment and a J gene segment was required. Rearrangements were called productive when the CDR3 lacked stop codons and stayed in frame with V and J; all others were non-productive. Following IMGT convention, CDR3 was defined as the stretch from the second conserved V-encoded cysteine up to the conserved J-encoded phenylalanine. In an earlier analysis of 587 of the donors, sequences lacking an unambiguous match to a single V gene segment were excluded. In an earlier analysis of a few hundred of the donors, V segments were called functional above 56.7% productive rearrangements and were called segregating when the between-donor standard deviation exceeded 5%. A statistical classification framework was built for diagnosing cytomegalovirus status from the catalog of TCR beta chain sequences. In a later analysis, V and J genes were assigned by comparing TCR nucleotide sequences against IMGT/GENE-DB human TR gene sequences. In a later analysis, CDR3 sequences and most-parsimonious VDJ recombination scenarios were assigned using the TCRdist pipeline. In a later analysis, each TCR beta chain was defined by its CDR3 amino acid sequence together with its V-gene family, and reads lacking a unique V-gene family were excluded. A later analysis removed several hundred highly shared, low-generation-probability nucleotide sequences to deal with suspected cross-contamination and a sequencing artifact. In a later analysis, a clonal expansion index for each public chain was calculated from normalized within-repertoire ranks of inferred template counts. In a later analysis, generation probabilities were computed with a VDJ recombination model fitted to out-of-frame rearrangements, and the resulting probabilities were checked against IGoR. A later analysis scored TCR-TCR, TCR-HLA and TCR-CMV co-occurrence with hypergeometric tests, applying a repertoire-size bias correction to TCR pairs. In a later analysis, false discovery rates were estimated by permuting HLA or CMV assignments 20 times. In a later analysis, co-occurring TCRs were grouped with DBSCAN, and TCRdist sequence similarity was added when clustering was performed within HLA-allele-positive subsets. For co-occurrence clustering, repertoires with fewer than 30,000 or more than 120,000 public chains were excluded, along with roughly five repertoires with anomalous nucleotide sharing. TCRdb took this table from immuneACCESS and kept in-frame rearrangements with V and J called. Such tables lack part of the clones; where checked against another copy, unresolved V genes explain under half of the gap, and the rest is unexplained. V, J and clone size derive from that table, while D and trimming were established from the DNA sequence. Here the sample has around 200,000 clones; more than 60% occur a single time. About a sixth of the sample belongs to the ten largest clones.

What the research found in general, with its limitations: In a later genetic analysis, a missense DCLRE1C variant was associated with V-gene and J-gene trimming of TCR beta chains, and the association was replicated in an independent cohort. A group of highly shared sequence variants was considered likely to be a technical artifact of the sequencing pipeline. In an earlier analysis of some 540 of the donors, most TCR beta V segments appeared in productive rearrangements about 87% or about 30% of the time, broadly matching IMGT annotations. In a later analysis, several top co-occurrence clusters were reported to appear linked to parvovirus B19, influenza, CMV and Epstein-Barr virus. Most TCR sequences were observed very rarely across donors, whereas some public TCRs were present in many individuals. The cohort was sequenced for TCR beta chains only, and without alpha or paired-chain data the features that could be detected were limited. According to a later genetic analysis, donors in an Asian-associated ancestry cluster had fewer N-insertions in productive TCRs than the roughly 700-donor mean. Sequencing depth was assumed to be roughly uniform across donors in the presence/absence analyses, though that assumption may not hold. Immune exposure information for the cohort was limited to CMV serostatus. Because HLA typing was missing for some donors at each locus, association tests included only the typed subset. A later analysis found that most CMV-associated TCR beta chains appeared HLA-restricted, with HLA associations seemingly driven largely by CMV exposure. The classifier was reported to diagnose cytomegalovirus status with high specificity and sensitivity in both the original cohort and the validation cohort. The earlier analysis of approximately 590 of the donors excluded about 16 rarely observed V segments, including chromosome 9 orphons, because counts were too low. A few of the identified cytomegalovirus-associated TCR beta chains were confirmed in vitro to be specific for cytomegalovirus antigens. Compared with equally common non-associated chains, HLA-associated TCR beta chains in a later analysis were more clonally expanded and had lower generation probabilities. The study gave a list of 150 to 200 TCR beta chains associated with cytomegalovirus. The authors suggested that the approach could potentially be generalized to other disease states and immunological phenotypes. Linkage disequilibrium might explain the correlated functional status among segregating V segments, but an unknown experimental factor could not be excluded. In a later analysis, TCR association rates were found to vary across HLA loci, with the most associated TCRs seen for DRB1 alleles and the fewest for HLA-C alleles. Strong co-occurrence of HLA alleles, especially DR and DQ, made assigning TCR associations to individual alleles difficult. A further reported finding was that TCR beta sequences accurately predicted the HLA-A and HLA-B alleles for most subjects in the first cohort. Specific HLA alleles were associated with 15,000 to 20,000 TCR beta sequences at a false discovery rate of 0.05 in a later analysis.

The cohort was made up of 650 to 700 healthy bone marrow donors. At the time of sampling, every cohort member was nominally healthy, though immune exposures that went unrecorded were likely present. The donor was CMV seronegative and was included in the group of over 300 seronegative cohort members. Every donor gave a peripheral blood sample, and the peripheral blood mononuclear cells from that sample were used for TCR beta sequencing. Genomic DNA was extracted from the blood cell samples with the Qiagen DNeasy Blood Extraction Kit. This sequence was found in a man in his forties or fifties in good health and CMV-seronegative. The material sequenced was PBMCs.

The encoded CDR3 is CASSYEGSEYGYTL. The nucleotides are TGCGCCAGCAGCTATGAAGGGAGTGAATATGGCTACACCCTC. The chain links TRBV5-1 with TRBJ1-2; the D gene cannot be resolved reliably. Ends included, the CDR3 has 14 residues. The only DNA kept is the CDR3, 42 bases in frame from the first base. The junction carries 14 bases between V and J, which are trimmed by 3 bases and 5 bases respectively. Looking up the germline V gene yields CDR1 SGHRS and CDR2 YFSETQ.